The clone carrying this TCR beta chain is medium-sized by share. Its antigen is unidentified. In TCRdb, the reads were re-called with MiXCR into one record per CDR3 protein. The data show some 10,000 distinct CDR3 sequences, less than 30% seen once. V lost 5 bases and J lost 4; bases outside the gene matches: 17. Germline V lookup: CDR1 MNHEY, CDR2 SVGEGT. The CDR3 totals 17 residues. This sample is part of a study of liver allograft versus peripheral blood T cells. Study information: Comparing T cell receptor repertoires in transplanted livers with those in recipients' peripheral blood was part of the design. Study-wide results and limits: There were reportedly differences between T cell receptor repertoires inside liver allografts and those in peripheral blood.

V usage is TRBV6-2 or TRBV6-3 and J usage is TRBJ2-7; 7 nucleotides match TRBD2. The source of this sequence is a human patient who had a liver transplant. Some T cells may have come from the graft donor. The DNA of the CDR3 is TGTGCCAGCAGTGCGGGAGCCCCGTCTCAATCTCGGTACGAGCAGTACTTC. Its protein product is CASSAGAPSQSRYEQYF.